This T cell receptor beta chain was observed in a study of blood T cell repertoires in COVID-19. Study background: The origin of the acute and convalescent COVID-19 samples was the United States, Italy and Spain. In each case, the material was cDNA or gDNA derived from T cells, B-cell-depleted T cells, or PBMCs.

The CDR3 loop spans 13 amino acids. V was cut by 3 bases and J by 6 bases, with 9 bases left in between. Study processing details: Nucleated cell number was recorded as an estimate derived from reference gene primer amplification. TCRdb's copy holds only in-frame clones and misses some; the assay was immunoSEQ multiplex PCR. The V and J calls and clone size come from that table; D and trimming were worked out from the DNA. The repertoire holds under 95,000 clones, with 65% to 80% as singletons. This rearrangement joins TRBV12-3 or TRBV12-4 to TRBJ1-5; D not certain. The receptor was isolated from a man aged 65 to 85 with acute or convalescent COVID-19. The specimen sequenced was peripheral blood. The CDR3 DNA sequence: TGTGCCAGCAGTTTCCAACGGGGTCAGCCCCAGCATTTT. It specifies CASSFQRGQPQHF.